The rows below give T cell receptor beta chains drawn from one sample of a study of blood T cell repertoires in COVID-19. Profiling relied on immunoSEQ multiplex PCR, and the TCRdb table lists in-frame clones only, not all of them. The sample lists some 190,000 clones; approximately 90% were seen once. Input material: PBMCs or T cells enriched from blood (not recorded which). The receptors derive from a woman aged 40 to 50 in a cohort exposed to, infected with or recovered from COVID-19 (not recorded which). Both conserved end residues are part of each CDR3. The order of the fields is J gene, D gene, V gene, clone size, CDR3 protein, CDR3 DNA. D genes are given only for firm matches. Size values are once, few and many counts, or a class for expanded clones, and some rows have none.

>TRBJ2-7|TRBD2|TRBV10-1|NA
CASSEGLAGGYEQYF
TGCGCCAGCAGTGAGGGACTAGCGGGAGGCTACGAGCAGTACTTC
>TRBJ1-5|NA|TRBV19|few
CASRPGTTNNQPQHF
TGTGCCAGTAGACCCGGGACTACAAACAATCAGCCCCAGCATTTT
>TRBJ2-3|TRBD2|TRBV6-4|once
CASSLSSGGTDTQYF
TGTGCCAGCAGTCTCTCTAGCGGGGGCACAGATACGCAGTATTTT
>TRBJ2-1|NA|TRBV19|NA
CATGGDSSNEQFF
TGTGCCACCGGGGGGGACAGTTCGAATGAGCAGTTCTTC
>TRBJ2-2|TRBD2|TRBV19|NA
CASTGLAGGGELFF
TGTGCCAGTACGGGACTAGCGGGGGGAGGGGAGCTGTTTTTT
>TRBJ1-6|NA|TRBV19|once
CASSIDQGGNSPLHF
TGTGCCAGTAGTATAGACCAGGGTGGTAATTCACCCCTCCACTTT
>TRBJ2-2|TRBD1|TRBV6-1|NA
CASSELRGQVPTGELFF
TGTGCCAGCAGTGAGTTACGTGGACAGGTTCCTACCGGGGAGCTGTTTTTT
>TRBJ1-4|NA|TRBV5-1|once
CASSPAGTTNEKLFF
TGCGCCAGCAGCCCTGCAGGGACAACTAATGAAAAACTGTTTTTT
>TRBJ1-1|NA|TRBV27|NA
CASSQGLGGTEAFF
TGTGCCAGCAGTCAAGGACTCGGCGGAACTGAAGCTTTCTTT
>TRBJ1-5|NA|TRBV28|NA
CASSSVQENQPQHF
TGTGCCAGCAGTTCCGTACAGGAGAATCAGCCCCAGCATTTT
>TRBJ2-7|TRBD2|TRBV27|NA
CASSLLAGGGEQYF
TGTGCCAGCAGTTTATTAGCGGGAGGCGGAGAGCAGTACTTC
>TRBJ2-2|NA|TRBV9|NA
CASSVDGEPGELFF
TGTGCCAGCAGCGTAGACGGGGAACCCGGGGAGCTGTTTTTT
>TRBJ2-1|NA|TRBV19|NA
CASSRWGGSYNEQFF
TGTGCCAGTAGTAGGTGGGGAGGCTCCTACAATGAGCAGTTCTTC
>TRBJ1-3|NA|TRBV6-6|NA
CASSPQVGQSSGNTIYF
TGTGCCAGCAGTCCCCAGGTCGGACAGTCCTCTGGAAACACCATATATTTT
>TRBJ2-7|NA|TRBV5-1|NA
CASSLGGYEQYF
TGCGCCAGCAGCTTGGGCGGGTACGAGCAGTACTTC
>TRBJ1-4|NA|TRBV5-1|few
CASRQATNEKLFF
TGCGCCAGCAGACAGGCAACTAATGAAAAACTGTTTTTT
>TRBJ1-2|NA|TRBV9|NA
CASSVAGRANYGYTF
TGTGCCAGCAGCGTAGCCGGCAGGGCTAACTATGGCTACACCTTC
>TRBJ2-2|NA|TRBV18|NA
CASSPPDNPNTGELFF
TGTGCCAGCTCACCACCCGACAACCCGAACACCGGGGAGCTGTTTTTT
>TRBJ2-7|NA|TRBV15|few
CATSRVTGNEQYF
TGTGCCACCAGCAGAGTGACGGGTAACGAGCAGTACTTC
>TRBJ1-5|NA|TRBV5-8|NA
CASSLVLINQPQHF
TGTGCCAGCAGCTTGGTACTGATCAATCAGCCCCAGCATTTT
>TRBJ2-3|NA|TRBV7-9|NA
CASSLVRRLRGSTDTQYF
TGTGCCAGCAGCTTAGTCCGACGACTCCGCGGGAGCACAGATACGCAGTATTTT
>TRBJ1-2|TRBD1|TRBV3-1/TRBV3-2|NA
CASRDRVHGYTF
TGTGCCAGCAGAGACAGGGTGCACGGCTACACCTTC
>TRBJ2-5|TRBD2|TRBV5-4|NA
CASSSRMGGLIETQYF
TGTGCCAGCAGCTCCCGTATGGGGGGACTAATAGAGACCCAGTACTTC
>TRBJ1-1|NA|TRBV28|NA
CASSTPQEAFF
TGTGCCAGCAGTACACCCCAAGAAGCTTTCTTT
>TRBJ1-2|TRBD1|TRBV7-6|NA
CASSFDRGANYGYTF
TGTGCCAGCAGCTTCGACAGGGGAGCTAACTATGGCTACACCTTC
>TRBJ1-2|TRBD1|TRBV29-1|few
CSANRGYNYGYTF
TGCAGCGCCAACAGGGGCTATAACTATGGCTACACCTTC
>TRBJ1-1|NA|TRBV11-3|NA
CASKSRGVAPIEAFF
TGTGCCAGCAAATCAAGGGGTGTGGCACCCATTGAAGCTTTCTTT
>TRBJ1-3|NA|TRBV7-9|NA
CASSYRTAGNTIYF
TGTGCCAGCAGCTACCGGACAGCTGGAAACACCATATATTTT
>TRBJ1-4|TRBD1|TRBV19|NA
CASSPQGAFVEKLFF
TGTGCCAGTAGTCCCCAGGGGGCTTTTGTTGAAAAACTGTTTTTT
>TRBJ2-7|NA|TRBV19|NA
CASESVAGTYEQYF
TGTGCCAGTGAATCGGTAGCAGGGACCTACGAGCAGTACTTC
>TRBJ2-7|TRBD1|TRBV7-8|NA
CASSQDRGGREQYF
TGTGCCAGCAGCCAGGACAGGGGCGGTAGGGAGCAGTACTTC
>TRBJ2-2|NA|TRBV13|NA
CASSQQDENTGELFF
TGTGCCAGCAGCCAACAGGACGAGAACACCGGGGAGCTGTTTTTT
>TRBJ1-1|TRBD1|TRBV4-3|NA
CASSLGQANTEAFF
TGCGCCAGCAGCCTGGGACAGGCGAACACTGAAGCTTTCTTT
>TRBJ1-2|TRBD1|TRBV6-5|NA
CASSLGTGGVYGYTF
TGTGCCAGCAGTCTGGGGACAGGGGGCGTCTATGGCTACACCTTC
>TRBJ1-6|NA|TRBV13|few
CASWPWGVNSPLHF
TGTGCCAGCTGGCCGTGGGGGGTGAATTCACCCCTCCACTTT
>TRBJ2-7|NA|TRBV11-2|NA
CASSLRGSYEQYF
TGTGCCAGCAGCCTCAGGGGTTCCTACGAGCAGTACTTC
>TRBJ2-5|TRBD2|TRBV13|NA
CASSLGPGKLAGGQETQYF
TGTGCCAGCAGCTTGGGGCCCGGAAAGCTAGCGGGAGGGCAAGAGACCCAGTACTTC
>TRBJ2-1|NA|TRBV13|NA
CASTMDNYNEQFF
TGTGCCAGCACCATGGACAACTACAATGAGCAGTTCTTC
>TRBJ2-1|TRBD1|TRBV24-1|few
CATSDRDRESNEQFF
TGTGCCACCAGTGATCGAGACAGGGAATCCAATGAGCAGTTCTTC
>TRBJ2-2|NA|TRBV28|NA
CASSTLLVGGDHGELFF
TGTGCCAGCAGCACCCTTTTAGTTGGCGGGGACCACGGGGAGCTGTTTTTT
>TRBJ2-7|NA|TRBV9|NA
CASSVNPRETYEQYF
TGTGCCAGCAGCGTAAACCCACGAGAAACCTACGAGCAGTACTTC
>TRBJ1-2|NA|TRBV19|NA
CASTPLGSSFYGYTF
TGTGCCAGTACCCCCCTGGGGAGTTCATTCTATGGCTACACCTTC
>TRBJ2-3|TRBD2|TRBV11-2|NA
CASSLEQRGSTDTQYF
TGTGCCAGCAGCTTAGAACAGCGGGGTTCGACAGATACGCAGTATTTT
>TRBJ1-4|TRBD1|TRBV5-1|NA
CASRMIGQADEKLFF
TGCGCCAGCAGAATGATTGGACAGGCAGATGAAAAACTGTTTTTT
>TRBJ2-7|TRBD1|TRBV7-8|NA
CASSYGQAFSYEQYF
TGTGCCAGCAGCTATGGACAGGCTTTCTCCTACGAGCAGTACTTC
>TRBJ2-7|NA|TRBV7-9|NA
CASSSNPGTQPRETYEQYF
TGTGCCAGCAGCTCCAATCCCGGGACTCAACCTAGAGAGACCTACGAGCAGTACTTC
>TRBJ2-7|NA|TRBV7-2|NA
CASSWSSGYEQYF
TGTGCCAGCAGCTGGAGTAGCGGCTACGAGCAGTACTTC
>TRBJ1-6|TRBD1|TRBV11-2|NA
CASSHRQGDSPLHF
TGTGCCAGCAGCCATAGACAGGGGGATTCACCCCTCCACTTT
>TRBJ1-1|TRBD1|TRBV2|once
CASGQGETEAFF
TGTGCCAGTGGACAGGGTGAGACTGAAGCTTTCTTT